The clone carrying this TCR beta chain occurred many times. Antigen specificity is unknown. The sample comes from a study of naive and memory T cell subsets. Both TRBC1 and TRBC2 were covered by a beta constant-region primer of two equimolar oligonucleotides. The ligated cDNA underwent four PCR rounds using SP2 and nested alpha and beta constant-region primers. An oligonucleotide with the SP2 primer and a 12-nucleotide UMI was ligated to the cDNA 3' end. MiXCR was run by TCRdb on the UMI-ligation and nested PCR reads, yielding one entry per CDR3 protein. The sample shows about 150,000 distinct CDR3 sequences, 22% of them seen only once. Study-level results: From naive to CM, EM and EMRA, diversity decreased and Gini increased. A few larger clonotypes appeared in naive repertoires, especially CD8, possibly memory cells re-expressing CD45RA.

This CDR3 is built from 14 residues. V was trimmed by 4 bases and J by 1 base, leaving 10 bases between them. Per the germline V gene, CDR1 is DFQATT and CDR2 is SNEGSKA (reference sequence). The TCR was taken from a human donor in good health. Sample: naive CD4+ T cells from blood. The rearrangement links TRBV20-1 to TRBJ2-2; D uncertain. CDR3 DNA sequence: TGCAGTGCTATGAACTTTGGGAACACCGGGGAGCTGTTTTTT. Translated, it gives CSAMNFGNTGELFF.